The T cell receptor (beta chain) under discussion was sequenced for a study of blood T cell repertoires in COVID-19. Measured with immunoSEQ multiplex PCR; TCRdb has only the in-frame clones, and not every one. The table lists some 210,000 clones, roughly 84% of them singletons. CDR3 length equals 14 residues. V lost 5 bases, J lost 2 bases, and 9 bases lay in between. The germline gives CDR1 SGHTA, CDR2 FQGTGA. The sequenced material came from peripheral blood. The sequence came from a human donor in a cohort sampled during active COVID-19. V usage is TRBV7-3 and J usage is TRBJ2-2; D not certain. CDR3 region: CASSATVNTGELFF. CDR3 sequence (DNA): TGTGCCAGCAGCGCAACAGTTAACACCGGGGAGCTGTTTTTT.